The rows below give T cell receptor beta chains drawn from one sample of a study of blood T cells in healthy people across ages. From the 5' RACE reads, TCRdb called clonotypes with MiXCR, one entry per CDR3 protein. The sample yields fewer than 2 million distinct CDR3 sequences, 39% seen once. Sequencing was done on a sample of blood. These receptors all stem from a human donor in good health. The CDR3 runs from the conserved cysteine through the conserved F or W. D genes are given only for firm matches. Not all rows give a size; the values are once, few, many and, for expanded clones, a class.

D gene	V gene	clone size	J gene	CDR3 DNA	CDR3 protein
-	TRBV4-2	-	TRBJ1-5	TGTGCCAGCAGCCAAAGCCCAGGCAGGGATGGTCAGCCCCAGCATTTT	CASSQSPGRDGQPQHF
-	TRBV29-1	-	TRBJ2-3	TGCAGCGTTGCAGAGGGGGATACGCAGTATTTT	CSVAEGDTQYF
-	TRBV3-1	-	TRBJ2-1	TGTGCCAGCAGCCAAGATGGTAGTCATGAGCAGTTCTTC	CASSQDGSHEQFF
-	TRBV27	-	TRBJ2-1	TGTGCCAGCAGTTTATCGGGCGGAATCGAGCAGTTCTTC	CASSLSGGIEQFF
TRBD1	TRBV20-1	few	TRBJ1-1	TGCTCCCCTAGGGCCGAGACAGGGTTTTTTGCTTTCTTT	CSPRAETGFFAFF
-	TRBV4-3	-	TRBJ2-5	TGCGCCAGCAGCCAAGATGGGGGCCGTGAGGCCCAGTACTTC	CASSQDGGREAQYF
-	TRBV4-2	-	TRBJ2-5	TGTGCCAGCAGCCAAGATCTGGCTCGGGGCGGGGAGACCCAGTACTTC	CASSQDLARGGETQYF
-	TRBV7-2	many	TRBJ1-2	TGTGCCAGCAGCCCCTCACGGACAGCATCCTATGGCTACACCTTC	CASSPSRTASYGYTF
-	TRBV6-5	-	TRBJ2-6	TGTGCCAGCAGCCCCGCTTTCCCTGGGGCCAACGTCCTGACTTTC	CASSPAFPGANVLTF
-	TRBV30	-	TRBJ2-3	TGTGCCTACGCTATTGGCGACACAGATACGCAGTATTTT	CAYAIGDTDTQYF
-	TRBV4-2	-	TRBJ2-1	TGTGCCAGCAGCCAAGAGGGGACCAATTACAATGAGCAGTTCTTC	CASSQEGTNYNEQFF
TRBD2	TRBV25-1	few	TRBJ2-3	TGTGCCAGCAGTGACGCTAGCGGGGCCACAGATACGCAGTATTTT	CASSDASGATDTQYF
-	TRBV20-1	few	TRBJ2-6	TGCAGTGCCCCCCAATCAGGGTCTGGGGCCAACGTCCTGACTTTC	CSAPQSGSGANVLTF
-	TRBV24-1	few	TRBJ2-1	TGTGCCACCAGCCCATTCGGGGCAAACTCATACAATGAGCAGTTCTTC	CATSPFGANSYNEQFF
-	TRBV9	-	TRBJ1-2	TGTGCCAGCAGCCCCAACAACGGGGGCAACTATGGCTACACCTTC	CASSPNNGGNYGYTF
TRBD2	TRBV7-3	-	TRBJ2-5	TGTGCCAGCGGACTAGCGGGGGGGGAGACCCAGTACTTC	CASGLAGGETQYF
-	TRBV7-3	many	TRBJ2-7	TGTGCCAGCAGCTTGGCCGGGGGGACACAATACGAGCAGTACTTC	CASSLAGGTQYEQYF
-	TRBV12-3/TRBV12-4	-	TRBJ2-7	TGTGCCAGCAGTTTTTCGGCGGTGGGGGCTGGCGAGCAGTACTTC	CASSFSAVGAGEQYF
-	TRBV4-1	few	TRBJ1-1	TGCGCCAGCAGCCAAGAAACAGGTCCCGGAACTGAAGCTTTCTTT	CASSQETGPGTEAFF
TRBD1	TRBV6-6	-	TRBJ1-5	TGTGCCAGCAGTTACTTCCGGACAGGGGACAATCAGCCCCAGCATTTT	CASSYFRTGDNQPQHF
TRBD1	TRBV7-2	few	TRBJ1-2	TGTGCCAGCACCCGCAGGGACAGGGAAAAGGGCTATGGCTACACCTTC	CASTRRDREKGYGYTF
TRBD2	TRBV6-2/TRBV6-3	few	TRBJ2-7	TGTGCCAGCAGCCCTTCCGCTAGCGGGGAGGTCGCCTACGAGCAGTACTTC	CASSPSASGEVAYEQYF
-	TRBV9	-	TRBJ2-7	TGTGCCAGCAGCGTAGCTTCACAGGCAAGCTACGAGCAGTACTTC	CASSVASQASYEQYF
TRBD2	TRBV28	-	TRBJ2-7	TGTGCCAGCAGTTTTGGGGGGGTTTATTACGAGCAGTACTTC	CASSFGGVYYEQYF
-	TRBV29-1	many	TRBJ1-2	TGCAGCGTGGGGGAAGGGACCTCTTTTGCCTATGGCTACACCTTC	CSVGEGTSFAYGYTF
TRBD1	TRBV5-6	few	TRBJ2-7	TGTGCCAGTTCGACAGGGGGCTTCTACGAGCAGTACTTC	CASSTGGFYEQYF
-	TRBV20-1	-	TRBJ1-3	TGCAGTGCTAGAGATCTGGAGCGAAACACCATATATTTT	CSARDLERNTIYF
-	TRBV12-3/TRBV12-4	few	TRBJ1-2	TGTGCCAGCAGTTTCCCAGGGACTGGCTACACCTTC	CASSFPGTGYTF